This T cell receptor (beta chain) was observed in a study of molecular identifiers for immune sequencing clone quantification. Germline-derived CDR1 and CDR2 are SGDLS and YYNGEE. The CDR3 runs to 14 residues. V was cut by 3 bases and J by 0 bases, with 10 bases left in between. This clonotype was recorded many times. TCRdb redid the calling of the PCR reads with MiXCR, one entry per CDR3 protein. Among approximately 670,000 distinct CDR3 sequences listed, 20% were seen once. The genes are TRBV9 and TRBJ2-7; D remains ambiguous. The sequence derives from a human donor in good health. Some libraries in this study had Jurkat cell RNA spiked in. Input material: naive CD8+ T cells from blood, with Jurkat cell RNA spiked in. Subset in this sample: FACS-sorted CD8+CD4-CCR7+CD45RA+ naive T cells. The CDR3 DNA follows: TGTGCCAGCAGCGCCGACGGAAGCTCCTACGAGCAGTACTTC. This translates into CASSADGSSYEQYF.